The 27 T cell receptor beta chains below all came from one sample that was sequenced in a study of T cells in Graves' hyperthyroidism and ophthalmopathy. Amplification of TCR beta CDR3 regions was performed using RNA transcripts as template. The TCR CDR3 was amplified in a first-round RT-PCR using the HTBI primer set. TCRdb reanalysed the multiplex PCR reads using MiXCR and keeps one entry per CDR3 protein. The sample includes some 300,000 distinct CDR3 sequences, less than 15% of them seen just once. Sequencing used blood. The source of these receptors is a woman in her twenties or thirties with Graves' hyperthyroidism that later progressed to Graves' ophthalmopathy.

This clonotype occurred many times. This sequence joins TRBV12-3 or TRBV12-4 and TRBJ1-1; D not certain. V gave up 7 bases and J gave up 5 bases, with 11 bases separating them. The CDR3 extends over 12 amino acids. In DNA, the CDR3 is TGTGCCAGCATCCTGGAGGGAACTGAAGCTTTCTTT. It translates to CASILEGTEAFF.

A remark on this clonotype: A much larger clone lies a single base off, so this may be a read error. The CDR3, as DNA: TGTGCCTGGATTGGGGAAGGAGAGGCCCAGTACTTC. Amino acids: CAWIGEGEAQYF. The chain is built from TRBV30 and TRBJ2-5; unclear D gene. The CDR3 runs 12 residues. Per germline, CDR1 GTSNPN and CDR2 SVGIG (reference sequence).

This clonotype was observed many times. V usage is TRBV30 and J usage is TRBJ2-3, with D maybe TRBD2 (5 bases). The CDR3 contains 15 residues. V gave up 3 bases and J gave up 4 bases, with 17 bases separating them. Germline V gives CDR1 GTSNPN, CDR2 SVGIG (reference sequence). CDR3 in amino acids: CAWSLGARRADTQYF. The CDR3 DNA reads TGTGCCTGGAGCCTCGGCGCCAGGCGGGCAGATACGCAGTATTTT.

This clonotype appeared many times. The CDR3 coding sequence is TGTGCCAGCAGCTTCGGACAGGGGGAGGATGGAAACACCATATATTTT. Translation gives CASSFGQGEDGNTIYF. The genes are TRBV7-6 and TRBJ1-3, with 10 bases lining up with TRBD1. The V and J ends lost 3 bases and 3 bases, in that order; junction bases with no gene match: 5. CDR1 is SGHVS, CDR2 FNYEAQ, per germline. The CDR3 length is 16 residues. The whole variable domain, remainder taken from reference TRBV7-6 and TRBJ1-3, is GAGVSQSPRYKVTKRGQDVALRCDPISGHVSLYWYRQALGQGPEFLTYFNYEAQQDKSGLPNDRFSAERPEGSISTLTIQRTEQRDSAMYRCASSFGQGEDGNTIYFGEGSWLTVV.

This clonotype was counted ten times or more. The genes are TRBV30 and TRBJ1-5, with D hard to call. The CDR3 sequence is 13 residues long. Germline assignment: CDR1 GTSNPN and CDR2 SVGIG (reference sequence). V lost 2 bases and J 0 bases, leaving 5 bases between the germline ends. CDR3 sequence reads: CAWSTTSNQPQHF. In nucleotides, the CDR3 is TGTGCCTGGAGTACAACTAGCAATCAGCCCCAGCATTTT. Looking up the rest from reference TRBV30 and TRBJ1-5 gives the full variable domain: SQTIHQWPATLVQPVGSPLSLECTVEGTSNPNLYWYRQAAGRGLQLLFYSVGIGQISSEVPQNLSASRPQDRQFILSSKKLLLSDSGFYLCAWSTTSNQPQHFGDGTRLSIL.

The table lists this clonotype with many counts. V gene TRBV28 combines with J gene TRBJ1-2, with D hard to call. The CDR3 length is 15 residues. Germline assignment: CDR1 MDHEN and CDR2 SYDVKM. The ends were cut back, 5 bases at V and 6 bases at J, with 19 bases in the middle. CDR3 nucleotides: TGTGCCAGCAGTATCCGGCCCCTCCAGTTGGATGGCTACACCTTC. It encodes CASSIRPLQLDGYTF.

This chain links TRBV5-1 with TRBJ2-7; D remains ambiguous. Between the trimmed V and J ends, which lost 4 bases and 2 bases, there was a span of 13 bases. CDR3 length: 14 amino acids. Germline CDR1 SGHRS, CDR2 YFSETQ. The CDR3 nucleotides read TGCGCCAGCAGCCCACGGAGATCCCCCTACGAGCAGTACTTC. Translated: CASSPRRSPYEQYF. Filled out from reference TRBV5-1 and TRBJ2-7, the complete variable domain reads KAGVTQTPRYLIKTRGQQVTLSCSPISGHRSVSWYQQTPGQGLQFLFEYFSETQRNKGNFPGRFSGRQFSNSRSEMNVSTLELGDSALYLCASSPRRSPYEQYFGPGTRLTVT.

The table lists this clonotype with many counts. The chain links TRBV5-1 to TRBJ1-4; D call uncertain. Germline values: CDR1 SGHRS, CDR2 YFSETQ. CDR3 length: 14 residues. Trimming cost V 2 bases and J 5 bases, with 10 bases left between them. CDR3 region: CASSFRDLNEKLFF. In DNA form, the CDR3 reads TGCGCCAGCAGCTTCCGAGATTTAAATGAAAAACTGTTTTTT.

This clonotype was seen only a few times. Germline and junction disagree at one end, which may indicate a read error. The chain uses TRBV6-2 or TRBV6-3 and TRBJ2-2; TRBD2 agrees at 7 bases. CDR1 and CDR2 from the germline V gene are MNHEY and SVGEGT. The length of the CDR3 is 15 residues. CDR3 sequence: CASSYRLARTRELFF. The CDR3 DNA is TGTGCCAGCAGTTACCGACTAGCCCGCACCCGGGAGCTGTTTTTT.

This clonotype was found many times. The CDR3 DNA is TGTGCCAGCGGGTGGCAGGGAGACAATCAGCCCCAGCATTTT. Translating it yields CASGWQGDNQPQHF. The gene calls are TRBV6-1 and TRBJ1-5; tentative D call: TRBD1 (5 bases). Looked up from germline, CDR1 is MNHNS and CDR2 is SASEGT. The CDR3 sequence is 14 residues long. The V end lost 8 bases, the J end lost 3 bases, and 14 bases lay between the germline ends.

This clonotype has ten or more counts. This chain joins TRBV5-1 and TRBJ2-3, with TRBD2 identical over 9 bases. CDR1 is SGHRS and CDR2 is YFSETQ in the germline V gene. The CDR3 contains 14 residues. V shed 9 bases, J shed 0 bases, and the junction held 5 bases outside the gene matches. The CDR3 is CATGLAKSTDTQYF. Here the CDR3 DNA reads TGCGCCACCGGACTAGCGAAAAGCACAGATACGCAGTATTTT.

There are many counts of this clonotype. The chain couples TRBV6-2 or TRBV6-3 to TRBJ2-7; TRBD2 matches at 7 bases. The V and J ends lost 6 bases and 4 bases, in that order; junction bases with no gene match: 12. The length of the CDR3 is 15 residues. In germline, CDR1 is MNHEY, CDR2 SVGEGT. This CDR3 reads CASRSPPSGFYEQYF. CDR3 sequence (DNA): TGTGCCAGCAGATCCCCGCCTAGCGGATTTTACGAGCAGTACTTC.

This clonotype was seen ten or more times. The genes are TRBV6-1 and TRBJ1-1; D not certain. CDR3 length: 14 amino acids. Deletions cut 9 bases from V and 0 bases from J, with 14 bases between. Germline assignment: CDR1 MNHNS and CDR2 SASEGT. In DNA form, the CDR3 reads TGTGCCAGTTGGAGAACGGAGGTGAACACTGAAGCTTTCTTT. Encoded protein: CASWRTEVNTEAFF.

Comment on this clonotype: A much bigger clone sits one base away, suggesting this may be a read error. The gene calls are TRBV7-2 and TRBJ2-7; D may be TRBD2 (6 bases). The CDR3 totals 15 residues. From germline, CDR1 is SGHTA and CDR2 FQGNSA. V was cut by 5 bases and J by 5 bases, with 19 bases left in between. In DNA, the CDR3 is TGTGCCAGCAGCGCTGGGATCGGCGGGGTAGACGAGCAGTACTTC. Translating it yields CASSAGIGGVDEQYF.

This clonotype was recorded many times. J is TRBJ2-7 and V is TRBV5-1; the match to TRBD2 covers 10 bases. Per the germline V gene, CDR1 is SGHRS and CDR2 is YFSETQ. This CDR3 region has 16 residues. Trimming cost V 4 bases and J 7 bases; bases outside gene matches: 14. CDR3 coding DNA: TGCGCCAGCAGCCCGGCCCTAGCGGGAGCGGGAGAGGAGCAGTACTTC. Translation: CASSPALAGAGEEQYF.

This clonotype was detected only a few times. The chain employs TRBV14 and TRBJ1-2, with TRBD1 as a possible D gene (6 bases). The CDR3 sequence is 15 residues long. The V and J ends lost 4 bases and 2 bases respectively, with 14 bases between them. Germline V gene data show CDR1 as SGHDN and CDR2 as FVKESK. The CDR3 sequence: CASSLRDTPNYGYTF. CDR3 DNA: TGTGCCAGCAGCCTGCGGGACACTCCAAACTATGGCTACACCTTC.

This chain links TRBV5-4 with TRBJ2-4, with 7 bases lining up with TRBD2. V was pared by 3 bases and J by 2 bases, with 8 bases of the junction left unmatched. This CDR3 region has 16 residues. The germline V gene has CDR1 SGHNT and CDR2 YYREEE (reference sequence). Here the CDR3 reads CASSSGGVTSKNIQYF. In nucleotides, the CDR3 is TGTGCCAGCAGCTCTGGGGGGGTCACTTCCAAAAACATTCAGTACTTC.

Comment on this clonotype: Possible read error: a much larger clone is one base away. The chain recombines TRBV10-3 with TRBJ2-7, with 10 bases identical to TRBD2. The CDR3 contains 14 residues. Per germline, CDR1 ENHRY and CDR2 SYGVKD. CDR3 amino acids: CAISELAGSYERYF. The CDR3 nucleotides are TGTGCCATCAGTGAACTAGCGGGATCCTACGAGCGGTACTTC.

This clonotype was seen ten or more times. The chain's CDR3 is CASSLGGGHYGYTF. The CDR3 bases are TGTGCCAGCAGTTTAGGCGGCGGACACTATGGCTACACCTTC. V is TRBV28 and J is TRBJ1-2; D unresolved. Germline V gene sequence: CDR1 MDHEN, CDR2 SYDVKM. V was trimmed by 2 bases and J by 3 bases, leaving 10 bases between them. The CDR3 spans 14 residues.

This clonotype was seen many times. The chain recombines TRBV20-1 with TRBJ1-1; TRBD1 might be the D (5 bases). The germline CDR1 and CDR2 sequences are DFQATT and SNEGSKA (reference sequence). The V end was cut by 0 bases, the J end by 3 bases, with 11 bases between. CDR3 length equals 14 residues. In DNA form, the CDR3 reads TGCAGTGCTAGAGATATGGGGGGTGACACTGAAGCTTTCTTT. It encodes CSARDMGGDTEAFF.

V usage is TRBV9 and J usage is TRBJ2-1; tentatively, D is TRBD1 (5 bases). V lost 3 bases and J lost 4, with 11 bases in between. The length of the CDR3 is 14 residues. The germline gives CDR1 SGDLS, CDR2 YYNGEE. CDR3: CASSADSAYNEQFF. The CDR3 nucleotides read TGTGCCAGCAGCGCCGACAGCGCATACAATGAGCAGTTCTTC. The entire variable domain, with the rest obtained from reference TRBV9 and TRBJ2-1, is as follows: DSGVTQTPKHLITATGQRVTLRCSPRSGDLSVYWYQQSLDQGLQFLIQYYNGEERAKGNILERFSAQQFPDLHSELNLSSLELGDSALYFCASSADSAYNEQFFGPGTRLTVL.

This clonotype was detected ten times or more. J is TRBJ2-1 and V is TRBV24-1, with D possibly matching TRBD2 (5 bases). The CDR3 sequence is 16 residues long. Trimming stripped 4 bases from V and 6 bases from J, with 18 bases between. From germline, CDR1 is KGHDR and CDR2 SFDVKD. The chain's CDR3 is CATSDPLSGVPNEQFF. The CDR3 coding sequence is TGTGCCACCAGTGACCCCTTAAGCGGAGTGCCCAATGAGCAGTTCTTC.

In its sample, this clonotype was seen many times. The rearrangement uses TRBV28 and TRBJ1-2; 7 bases match TRBD1. Germline V gene data show CDR1 as MDHEN and CDR2 as SYDVKM. CDR3 length: 16 residues. The V gene end was trimmed by 5 bases and the J gene end by 4 bases; junction bases not matched to a gene: 13. The CDR3 region has the DNA TGTGCCAGCAGTCCGTACAGGGACAGATCCTTCTATGGCTACACCTTC. It codes for CASSPYRDRSFYGYTF.

This clonotype occurred many times. This chain joins TRBV5-1 and TRBJ2-1; D uncertain. The ends were cut back, 4 bases at V and 0 bases at J, with 14 bases in the middle. CDR1 is SGHRS, CDR2 YFSETQ, per germline. The CDR3 has 16 residues. CDR3 nucleotides: TGCGCCAGCAGCCCGCTGGACCAGAGCTCCTACAATGAGCAGTTCTTC. Amino acids: CASSPLDQSSYNEQFF.

DNA of the CDR3: TGTGCCAGTAGTATAACGGGAGGGCCGATGGATACGCAGTATTTT. Its translation is CASSITGGPMDTQYF. The rearrangement uses TRBV19 and TRBJ2-3, with 8 bases matching TRBD2. The germline V gene has CDR1 LNHDA and CDR2 SQIVND (reference sequence). CDR3 length: 15 amino acids. The junction had 7 bases not matched to a gene; V was cut back by 2 bases and J by 6 bases.

This clonotype showed up many times. The chain uses TRBV29-1 and TRBJ2-7, with D tentatively TRBD1 (5 bases). Germline V gene data show CDR1 as SQVTM and CDR2 as ANQGSEA. The V end lost 4 bases, the J end lost 4 bases, and 14 bases lay between the germline ends. This CDR3 region has 13 residues. CDR3 sequence reads: CSVADRRGYEQYF. The DNA for the CDR3 is TGCAGCGTTGCCGACAGACGAGGTTACGAGCAGTACTTC.

The V and J genes are TRBV7-3 and TRBJ2-1, with 10 bases identical to TRBD2. This CDR3 spans 21 amino acids. The J segment lost 1 base and the V segment lost 1 base, leaving 16 bases of the junction unmatched. Germline V lookup: CDR1 SGHTA, CDR2 FQGTGA. CDR3: CASSLKMGPTSGLTSYNEQFF. Written as DNA, the CDR3 is TGTGCCAGCAGCTTAAAGATGGGACCGACTAGCGGGTTAACTTCCTACAATGAGCAGTTCTTC. The complete variable domain, with remaining parts taken from reference TRBV7-3 and TRBJ2-1, reads GAGVSQTPSNKVTEKGKYVELRCDPISGHTALYWYRQSLGQGPEFLIYFQGTGAADDSGLPNDRFFAVRPEGSVSTLKIQRTERGDSAVYLCASSLKMGPTSGLTSYNEQFFGPGTRLTVL.